The T cell receptor (beta chain) described here comes from a study of T cells in Graves' hyperthyroidism and ophthalmopathy. Study-level information: At the time of initial diagnosis and before any treatment, peripheral blood was collected.

Germline lookup yields CDR1 ENHRY and CDR2 SYGVKD. The CDR3 consists of 13 residues. Unmatched junction bases numbered 5, after V lost 6 bases and J lost 4 bases. Using RNA transcripts as the source, TCR beta CDR3 regions were amplified. HTBI primers drove first-round RT-PCR of the TCR CDR3. TCRdb re-called the multiplex PCR reads with MiXCR, one entry per CDR3 protein. This sample has about 590,000 distinct CDR3 sequences, with 15% to 18% found just once. Study conclusions and caveats: Also found in blood were most expanded thyroid clonotypes above 0.001.

Hyperthyroidism, newly diagnosed and lasting under 2 months, affected patients aged 18 to 65. This clonotype was counted ten times or more. Its antigen is still unknown. The chain recombines TRBV10-3 with TRBJ1-1; 7 bases align to TRBD1. Sequencing was carried out using blood. The TCR comes from a woman aged 25-40 years with Graves' hyperthyroidism. Here the CDR3 DNA reads TGTGCCATCAGAGGGGGCGAGGGCACTGAAGCTTTCTTT. Translated: CAIRGGEGTEAFF.